These 29 T cell receptor beta chains originate from one sample sequenced in a study of blood T cells in healthy people across ages. The use of a sample-barcoded 5' primer and a J-beta primer mix characterized a second PCR of roughly 7 to 11 cycles. One entry per CDR3 protein results from TCRdb running MiXCR on the 5' RACE reads. The sample has 630,000 or so distinct CDR3 sequences, 32% seen once; the top ten hold 15%. The sample comprised blood. These TCRs come from a woman of 80 years or more in good health.

Ten or more counts support this clonotype. The chain combines TRBV30 with TRBJ1-4; the D is unclear. Germline CDR1 reads GTSNPN; CDR2 reads SVGIG (reference sequence). This CDR3 comprises 14 residues. In DNA, the CDR3 is TGTGGACTAGGCGGGCAGTCAACTAATGAAAAACTGTTTTTT. Its protein is CGLGGQSTNEKLFF.

This clonotype was seen only a few times. The rearrangement joins TRBV5-1 to TRBJ1-2; D is unclear. With 4 bases removed from V and 2 bases from J, the gap between germline ends came to 12 bases. This CDR3 is built from 14 residues. Germline V gene sequence: CDR1 SGHRS, CDR2 YFSETQ. DNA of the CDR3: TGCGCCAGCAGCCAAGACACTCTCAACTATGGCTACACCTTC. This encodes CASSQDTLNYGYTF.

This clonotype was counted at least ten times. The chain couples TRBV27 to TRBJ1-2; D is perhaps TRBD1 (5 bases). CDR3 length: 12 amino acids. V was shortened by 6 bases and J by 8 bases, with 13 bases between the two germline ends. CDR1 MNHEY and CDR2 SMNVEV come from the germline V gene (reference sequence). The CDR3 sequence: CASRAGVYGYTF. CDR3 DNA: TGTGCCAGCAGGGCGGGGGTTTACGGCTACACCTTC.

This clonotype showed up many times. This chain links TRBV6-1 with TRBJ2-3; weak D call: TRBD2 (5 bases). This CDR3 is built from 16 residues. Germline values: CDR1 MNHNS, CDR2 SASEGT. The germline V and J ends were trimmed by 1 base and 0 bases, with 11 bases remaining between them. The chain's CDR3 is CASSEDTGWSTDTQYF. The DNA for the CDR3 is TGTGCCAGCAGTGAAGACACGGGATGGAGCACAGATACGCAGTATTTT.

This clonotype has ten or more counts. The chain recombines TRBV7-8 with TRBJ2-7; no reliable D call. The CDR3 sequence is 16 residues long. Germline V gene lookup returns CDR1 SGHVS and CDR2 FQNEAQ. Trimming removed 2 bases at V and 0 bases at J, with 14 bases between. The CDR3 spells CASSLNTRRNSYEQYF. The CDR3 nucleotides read TGTGCCAGCAGCTTAAATACAAGACGTAACTCCTACGAGCAGTACTTC.

The rearrangement links TRBV7-6 to TRBJ2-1, with a possible D match to TRBD1 (6 bases). Germline values: CDR1 SGHVS, CDR2 FNYEAQ. The V end lost 5 bases, the J end lost 0 bases, and 17 bases lay between the germline ends. This CDR3 region has 17 residues. The CDR3, as DNA: TGTGCCAGCAGCCGAGGCAGGGGCCGGAACTCCTACAATGAGCAGTTCTTC. Its protein is CASSRGRGRNSYNEQFF.

There are many counts of this clonotype. Here the CDR3 DNA reads TGTGCCAGCAGGAGGGACTTCAACGAGCAGTACTTC. Translating gives CASRRDFNEQYF. The chain couples TRBV2 to TRBJ2-7; perhaps TRBD2 as D (6 bases). The CDR3 is 12 residues long. Germline V lookup: CDR1 SNHLY, CDR2 FYNNEI. Deletions cut 6 bases from V and 5 bases from J, with 11 bases between.

The CDR3 region is CASRTGLAGGSTGELFF. The CDR3 region has the DNA TGTGCCAGCAGAACGGGACTAGCGGGGGGGTCCACCGGGGAGCTGTTTTTT. The rearrangement uses TRBV12-3 or TRBV12-4 and TRBJ2-2; 16 bases agree with TRBD2. The CDR3 spans 17 residues. V lost 6 bases and J lost 4; bases outside the gene matches: 5.

This clonotype was counted between two and nine times. The chain couples TRBV7-8 to TRBJ1-6; D uncertain. The length of the CDR3 is 17 residues. The V gene lost 0 bases and the J gene lost 0 bases, with 9 bases spanning the gap. Germline values: CDR1 SGHVS, CDR2 FQNEAQ. CDR3 sequence reads: CASSLARSSSYNSPLHF. CDR3 nucleotide sequence: TGTGCCAGCAGCTTAGCCCGGTCAAGCTCCTATAATTCACCCCTCCACTTT. Combining the CDR3 with reference TRBV7-8 and TRBJ1-6 gives the whole variable domain GAGVSQSPRYKVAKRGQDVALRCDPISGHVSLFWYQQALGQGPEFLTYFQNEAQLDKSGLPSDRFFAERPEGSVSTLKIQRTQQEDSAVYLCASSLARSSSYNSPLHFGNGTRLTVT.

This chain links TRBV7-6 with TRBJ2-1, with 9 nucleotides matching TRBD2. The V segment lost 5 bases and the J segment 10 bases; nucleotides outside the gene matches: 9. Germline V gene sequence: CDR1 SGHVS, CDR2 FNYEAQ. This CDR3 contains 14 residues. The CDR3 reads CASSQDNLAGEQFF. CDR3 nucleotide sequence: TGTGCCAGCAGCCAAGATAACCTAGCGGGAGAGCAGTTCTTC.

The J gene is TRBJ2-5, the V gene TRBV9, with no clear D. Germline assignment: CDR1 SGDLS and CDR2 YYNGEE. This CDR3 has 14 amino acids. Trimming removed 2 bases from V and 0 bases from J, with 8 bases in between. The CDR3 region is CASSVETYQETQYF. The CDR3 coding sequence is TGTGCCAGCAGCGTCGAGACTTACCAAGAGACCCAGTACTTC.

CDR3 DNA sequence: TGTGCCAGCAGCTTCTGGGGTACAAGAGCATCCAAAGAGACCCAGTACTTC. It translates to CASSFWGTRASKETQYF. The chain uses TRBV7-2 and TRBJ2-5; unclear D gene. Germline assignment: CDR1 SGHTA and CDR2 FQGNSA. This CDR3 spans 17 amino acids. The V gene lost 3 bases and the J gene lost 3 bases, with 20 bases spanning the gap.

This clonotype turned up a few times. This may arise from a read error, as a much more abundant clone is one base away. The rearrangement uses TRBV30 and TRBJ2-5; unclear D gene. CDR1 GTSNPN and CDR2 SVGIG come from the germline V gene (reference sequence). The CDR3 contains 14 residues. CDR3 residues: CAWNRIPGQETRYF. The CDR3, as DNA: TGTGCCTGGAACAGAATCCCAGGCCAAGAGACCCGGTACTTC.

This clonotype came up a few times. This chain links TRBV18 with TRBJ1-4; possibly TRBD1 for D (6 bases). The CDR3 runs 15 residues. The V end lost 4 bases, the J end lost 0 bases, and 9 bases lay between the germline ends. The V gene's germline CDR1 is KGHSH and CDR2 LQKENI. CDR3 sequence: CASSRRQATNEKLFF. In DNA form, the CDR3 reads TGTGCCAGCTCACGCCGACAGGCAACTAATGAAAAACTGTTTTTT.

Turning to this clonotype: A read error is possible here, since a much larger clone lies one base away. The chain recombines TRBV18 with TRBJ2-5; D is perhaps TRBD1 or TRBD2 (5 bases each). The germline V gene encodes CDR1 KGHSH and CDR2 LQKENI. The CDR3 is made up of 13 amino acids. The CDR3, as DNA: TGTGCCCGCTCGCCCCAGGTTTTAGGGGAGCAGTACTTC. It specifies CARSPQVLGEQYF.

To note about this clonotype: This may come from a read error, since a much larger clone is one base off. The chain links TRBV6-5 to TRBJ2-6; tentative D call: TRBD1 (5 bases). CDR1 and CDR2 (germline): MNHEY, SVGAGI. This CDR3 has 15 amino acids. The CDR3 sequence: CASSYGSSGANVQTF. CDR3 DNA: TGTGCCAGCAGTTACGGGTCATCTGGGGCCAACGTCCAGACTTTC.

The chain couples TRBV12-3 or TRBV12-4 to TRBJ2-7; D gene unclear. The CDR3 is made up of 14 amino acids. Trimming took 1 base from V and 7 from J, leaving 14 bases between them. CDR3 protein: CASSLGVSLREQYF. The CDR3 DNA is TGTGCCAGCAGTTTAGGCGTCTCCCTGCGGGAGCAGTACTTC.

This clonotype was detected many times. The chain is built from TRBV6-4 and TRBJ1-2, with 9 bases identical to TRBD1. The junction had 5 bases not matched to a gene; V was cut back by 2 bases and J by 1 base. Germline CDR1 reads MRHNA; CDR2 reads SNTAGT. The CDR3 length is 16 residues. CDR3 amino acids: CASSDPRTGVNYGYTF. The CDR3 DNA follows: TGTGCCAGCAGTGACCCCCGGACAGGGGTTAACTATGGCTACACCTTC.

In its sample, this clonotype was seen many times. This chain uses TRBV7-3 with TRBJ1-5; a weak D match, TRBD1 (5 bases). Germline lookup yields CDR1 SGHTA and CDR2 FQGTGA. This CDR3 spans 15 amino acids. V lost 0 bases and J lost 1, with 7 bases in between. The CDR3 sequence is CASSLTGGSNQPQHF. As DNA, the CDR3 is TGTGCCAGCAGCTTAACGGGGGGGAGCAATCAGCCCCAGCATTTT.

This clonotype was observed a handful of times. A much larger clone differs from this one at a single base, so this may be a read error. This chain links TRBV12-3 or TRBV12-4 with TRBJ1-4; TRBD1 agrees at 7 bases. The CDR3 loop spans 15 amino acids. Here the CDR3 DNA reads TGTGCCAGCAGTGGATCGACAGGGATTAATGAAAAACGGTTTTTT. It yields the protein CASSGSTGINEKRFF.

Note on this clonotype: A clone one base away is much larger, so this may be a read error. The chain uses TRBV9 and TRBJ2-7; 9 bases match TRBD1. Per the germline V gene, CDR1 is SGDLS and CDR2 is YYNGEE. The CDR3 is 15 amino acids. The V gene end was trimmed by 3 bases and the J gene end by 6 bases; junction bases not matched to a gene: 10. Written as DNA, the CDR3 is TGTGCCAGCAGCGCTACCGGGACAGGGTCTGGCGAGCAGTACGTC. This sequence encodes CASSATGTGSGEQYV.

This clonotype came up once. This chain connects TRBV7-2 to TRBJ2-1; unclear D gene. V shed 0 bases and J shed 3 bases, with 12 bases lying between them. The CDR3 length is 16 residues. CDR1 and CDR2 from the germline V gene are SGHTA and FQGNSA. Here the CDR3 reads CASSLAQQKIYNEQFF. CDR3 coding DNA: TGTGCCAGCAGCTTAGCGCAACAGAAAATCTACAATGAGCAGTTCTTC.

The sample holds a few counts of this clonotype. The rearrangement links TRBV11-2 to TRBJ2-7; 7 bases agree with TRBD2. This CDR3 is built from 16 residues. The V and J ends lost 6 bases and 7 bases, in that order; junction bases with no gene match: 18. CDR1 and CDR2 (germline): SGHAT, FQNNGV. CDR3 DNA sequence: TGTGCCAGCAGTCGGATAGTGGCGGGGGTGAACAATGAGCAGTACTTC. It is translated as CASSRIVAGVNNEQYF. The full variable domain, its missing parts supplied by reference TRBV11-2 and TRBJ2-7, is EAGVAQSPRYKIIEKRQSVAFWCNPISGHATLYWYQQILGQGPKLLIQFQNNGVVDDSQLPKDRFSAERLKGVDSTLKIQPAKLEDSAVYLCASSRIVAGVNNEQYFGPGTRLTVT.

This chain connects TRBV9 to TRBJ2-5, with TRBD2 matching over 11 bases. With 3 bases clipped from V and 5 bases from J, the junction kept 3 bases outside the gene matches. In germline, CDR1 is SGDLS, CDR2 YYNGEE. The CDR3 length is 14 residues. In nucleotides, the CDR3 is TGTGCCAGCAGCGCTAGCGGGGGGATGGAGACCCAGTACTTC. Its translation is CASSASGGMETQYF.

The chain employs TRBV5-1 and TRBJ2-5, with 8 bases matching TRBD1. CDR1 and CDR2 (germline): SGHRS, YFSETQ. The CDR3 length is 15 residues. Unmatched junction bases numbered 12, after V lost 0 bases and J lost 11 bases. This CDR3 reads CASSLEPGGSVEQYF. The CDR3 DNA follows: TGCGCCAGCAGCTTGGAGCCAGGGGGCTCGGTTGAGCAGTACTTC.

As to this clonotype: Its ends do not fully match the called genes, so a read error is possible. This chain joins TRBV12-3 or TRBV12-4 and TRBJ2-3; no firm D call. The CDR3 covers 15 residues. Written as DNA, the CDR3 is TGTGCCAGCAGCTCTAGGCGCGGAAAACAAGATGCGCAGTATTTT. Residues: CASSSRRGKQDAQYF.

In this sample, this clonotype turned up many times. The rearrangement joins TRBV20-1 to TRBJ2-1; TRBD2 matches at 15 bases. CDR1 is DFQATT, CDR2 SNEGSKA, per germline (reference sequence). V lost 5 bases and J lost 7; bases outside the gene matches: 6. This CDR3 spans 15 amino acids. This CDR3 is CSAGGLAGGHNEQFF. CDR3 DNA sequence: TGCAGTGCTGGCGGACTAGCGGGGGGGCATAATGAGCAGTTCTTC.

About this clonotype itself: Being one base from a much bigger clone, this may be a read error. V and J are TRBV29-1 and TRBJ2-1, with 9 bases lining up with TRBD2. The CDR3 loop spans 14 amino acids. V dropped 1 base and J dropped 7; count of bases not matched to a gene: 5. Germline V CDR1 and CDR2: SQVTM, ANQGSEA. CDR3 DNA sequence: TGCAGCGTTGAAGGGGCTAGCGGGACTAATGAGCAGTTCTTC. It is translated as CSVEGASGTNEQFF.

This clonotype was picked up many times. The chain employs TRBV10-3 and TRBJ1-1, with 8 bases that match TRBD1. V lost 3 bases and J lost 10; bases outside the gene matches: 7. Germline V gene data show CDR1 as ENHRY and CDR2 as SYGVKD. The CDR3 is made up of 13 amino acids. CDR3 nucleotides: TGTGCCATCAGTGATGGGGACAGGAGCGTAGCTTTCTTT. Translated, it gives CAISDGDRSVAFF.